This entry features one T cell receptor (beta chain) sequence. This specimen comes from a study of T cells expressing NK-cell markers. The germline V gene has CDR1 SQVTM and CDR2 ANQGSEA. The CDR3 consists of 12 residues. TCRdb re-called the 5' RACE reads and catalogs CDR3 proteins one per entry, DNA excluded. The repertoire shows 400,000 to 450,000 distinct CDR3 sequences; the top ten hold more than 7%. The chain employs TRBV29-1 and TRBJ1-2. Material for sequencing was blood T cells: a sorted CD56 or NKG2C T cell subset, CD4+ or CD8+ T cells, or bulk PBMC T cells (not recorded which). The clonotype was recovered from a woman between 18 and 69 years old in good health. The CDR3 is CSVEDNNYGYTF.